Below, 18 T cell receptor beta chains from the same sample are listed, as sequenced in a study of blood T cell repertoires in COVID-19. Profiled with immunoSEQ multiplex PCR; TCRdb holds only in-frame clones, not every one. In the table there are approximately 65,000 clones, about 81% of which are singletons. Sequencing input: peripheral blood. Receptors originate from an elderly man with acute or convalescent COVID-19.

This chain links TRBV5-1 with TRBJ2-1; 14 bases agree with TRBD2. The CDR3 length is 14 residues. CDR1 and CDR2 (germline): SGHRS, YFSETQ. V lost 5 bases and J lost 7; bases outside the gene matches: 2. CDR3 in amino acids: CASSRTSGRNEQFF. CDR3 nucleotide sequence: TGCGCCAGCAGTCGGACTAGCGGGAGGAATGAGCAGTTCTTC. Drawing the rest from reference TRBV5-1 and TRBJ2-1, the complete variable domain is KAGVTQTPRYLIKTRGQQVTLSCSPISGHRSVSWYQQTPGQGLQFLFEYFSETQRNKGNFPGRFSGRQFSNSRSEMNVSTLELGDSALYLCASSRTSGRNEQFFGPGTRLTVL.

This rearrangement joins TRBV19 to TRBJ1-3; no clear D. The CDR3 runs 9 residues. The V end was cut by 10 bases, the J end by 8 bases, with 6 bases between. The V gene's germline CDR1 is LNHDA and CDR2 SQIVND (reference sequence). Written as DNA, the CDR3 is TGTGCCACCCTCGACACCATATATTTT. This gives the protein CATLDTIYF.

This clone was counted once. This CDR3 reads CASSPNYFGANEQYF. The DNA of the CDR3 is TGTGCCAGCTCACCAAACTATTTTGGGGCGAACGAGCAGTACTTC. V usage is TRBV18 and J usage is TRBJ2-7; D possibly corresponds to TRBD1 (5 bases). CDR1 and CDR2 from the germline V gene are KGHSH and LQKENI. The CDR3 covers 15 residues. Between the trimmed V and J ends, which lost 2 bases and 5 bases, there was a span of 16 bases.

This rearrangement joins TRBV13 to TRBJ1-1; 9 bases match TRBD1. The CDR3 has 15 amino acids. Germline V gene data show CDR1 as PRHDT and CDR2 as FYEKMQ (reference sequence). Losses at the gene ends were 3 bases for V and 8 bases for J; bases not matched to a gene: 10. CDR3 sequence: CASSLGFNRGQEAFF. The CDR3 nucleotides are TGTGCCAGCAGCTTGGGGTTCAACAGGGGGCAGGAAGCTTTCTTT.

The rearrangement uses TRBV20-1 and TRBJ2-5, with D possibly matching TRBD2 (5 bases). Germline V lookup: CDR1 DFQATT, CDR2 SNEGSKA (reference sequence). The CDR3 totals 13 residues. V was shortened by 3 bases and J by 1 base, with 9 bases between the two germline ends. The CDR3 DNA is TGCAGTGCTAGTCCAAGCGGCCAAGAGACCCAGTACTTC. Protein: CSASPSGQETQYF.

The rearrangement links TRBV28 to TRBJ2-7; possibly TRBD2 for D (6 bases). The germline V gene has CDR1 MDHEN and CDR2 SYDVKM. The V gene lost 4 bases and the J gene lost 3 bases, with 22 bases spanning the gap. CDR3 length: 17 residues. The CDR3 nucleotides are TGTGCCAGCAGTTATACAGTTGGGGCTAGCGAAGGCTACGAGCAGTACTTC. Translation gives CASSYTVGASEGYEQYF.

This clone has more than one count but fewer than ten. The rearrangement uses TRBV30 and TRBJ1-4; 9 bases fit TRBD1. The V gene's germline CDR1 is GTSNPN and CDR2 SVGIG (reference sequence). The CDR3 extends over 15 amino acids. Trimming cost V 2 bases and J 8 bases; bases outside gene matches: 9. The CDR3 loop reads CAWSTKQGALEKLFF. In DNA, the CDR3 is TGTGCCTGGAGTACCAAACAGGGGGCTTTGGAAAAACTGTTTTTT.

The chain carries TRBV9 and TRBJ2-1, with D tentatively TRBD1 (6 bases). The CDR3 totals 15 residues. V gave up 8 bases and J gave up 4 bases, with 19 bases separating them. CDR1 is SGDLS, CDR2 YYNGEE, per germline. In DNA form, the CDR3 reads TGTGCCAGGCCTTCCAATATGAGGGGGTACAATGAGCAGTTCTTC. This gives the protein CARPSNMRGYNEQFF.

This chain links TRBV9 with TRBJ1-4; the D is unclear. This CDR3 spans 15 amino acids. V lost 0 bases to trimming and J lost 8 bases, with 14 bases between them. The germline gives CDR1 SGDLS, CDR2 YYNGEE. CDR3 sequence: CASSVDAGVGEKLFF. CDR3 bases: TGTGCCAGCAGCGTAGACGCCGGGGTGGGCGAAAAACTGTTTTTT.

The rearrangement uses TRBV18 and TRBJ2-3; D is perhaps TRBD1 (5 bases). V shed 3 bases and J shed 0 bases, with 7 bases lying between them. CDR3 size: 14 residues. The germline V gene has CDR1 KGHSH and CDR2 LQKENI. The CDR3 bases are TGTGCCAGCTCACCCGGACAAAGCACAGATACGCAGTATTTT. Protein sequence: CASSPGQSTDTQYF.

The V and J genes are TRBV19 and TRBJ2-1; 10 positions agree with TRBD2. CDR1 LNHDA and CDR2 SQIVND come from the germline V gene (reference sequence). With V trimmed by 4 bases and J by 8 bases, 8 bases remained unmatched. This CDR3 comprises 15 residues. The CDR3 coding sequence is TGTGCCAGTAGTAGTGCCGGGACTAGCGTCGATGAGCAGTTCTTC. Its translation: CASSSAGTSVDEQFF. Full variable domain (remainder filled in from reference TRBV19 and TRBJ2-1): DGGITQSPKYLFRKEGQNVTLSCEQNLNHDAMYWYRQDPGQGLRLIYYSQIVNDFQKGDIAEGYSVSREKKESFPLTVTSAQKNPTAFYLCASSSAGTSVDEQFFGPGTRLTVL.

This sequence joins TRBV3-1 (or the pseudogene TRBV3-2) and TRBJ2-5; tentatively, D is TRBD2 (5 bases). Trimming removed 1 base from V and 2 bases from J, with 5 bases in between. There are 13 residues in the CDR3. The germline CDR1 and CDR2 sequences are LGHDT and YNNKEL (reference sequence). As DNA, the CDR3 is TGTGCCAGCAGCCAAGGGACTCAAGAGACCCAGTACTTC. It translates to CASSQGTQETQYF.

This clone showed up just a few times. V gene TRBV6-5 combines with J gene TRBJ2-2; a weak D match, TRBD1 (5 bases). The CDR3 is 14 amino acids. Between the trimmed V and J ends, which lost 8 bases and 5 bases, there was a span of 15 bases. Germline CDR1 and CDR2: MNHEY and SVGAGI. This CDR3 reads CASQMGLGTGELFF. CDR3 sequence (DNA): TGTGCCAGCCAAATGGGGCTAGGTACCGGGGAGCTGTTTTTT.

The rearrangement links TRBV6-5 to TRBJ2-5; TRBD1 agrees at 10 bases. In germline, CDR1 is MNHEY, CDR2 SVGAGI. The ends lost 6 bases at V and 6 bases at J; junction bases unmatched: 10. The CDR3 has 15 amino acids. The chain's CDR3 is CASRDRDRGGKTQYF. In nucleotides, the CDR3 is TGTGCCAGCAGGGACCGGGACAGGGGCGGAAAGACCCAGTACTTC.

The gene calls are TRBV6-5 and TRBJ1-2, with TRBD1 matching 7 bases. There are 15 residues in the CDR3. The J segment lost 5 bases and the V segment lost 10 bases, leaving 16 bases of the junction unmatched. Germline V gene lookup returns CDR1 MNHEY and CDR2 SVGAGI. The CDR3 DNA sequence: TGTGCCATCCCAATAAAGACAGGGCCTTTATATGGCTACACCTTC. Its protein is CAIPIKTGPLYGYTF.

The chain is built from TRBV11-2 and TRBJ2-2; 8 positions agree with TRBD2. The germline CDR1 and CDR2 sequences are SGHAT and FQNNGV. This CDR3 has 16 residues. V shed 5 bases and J 5 bases; nucleotides not matched to a gene: 10. This chain's CDR3 is CASSEIERERTGELFF. For the CDR3, the DNA is TGTGCCAGCAGCGAGATAGAGCGGGAGAGGACCGGGGAGCTGTTTTTT. Full variable domain (missing parts from reference TRBV11-2 and TRBJ2-2): EAGVAQSPRYKIIEKRQSVAFWCNPISGHATLYWYQQILGQGPKLLIQFQNNGVVDDSQLPKDRFSAERLKGVDSTLKIQPAKLEDSAVYLCASSEIERERTGELFFGEGSRLTVL.

This chain uses TRBV3-1 (or the pseudogene TRBV3-2) with TRBJ2-3; 9 bases fit TRBD2. Germline V gives CDR1 LGHDT, CDR2 YNNKEL (reference sequence). The trim removed 1 base at V and 4 bases at J, leaving 3 bases unmatched. The length of the CDR3 is 15 residues. Written as DNA, the CDR3 is TGTGCCAGCAGCCAAGGCGGGAGGGCATCAGATACGCAGTATTTT. Translating it yields CASSQGGRASDTQYF.

The chain couples TRBV7-2 to TRBJ2-1; TRBD1 matches at 8 bases. This CDR3 region has 15 residues. The germline V gene encodes CDR1 SGHTA and CDR2 FQGNSA. V was pared by 5 bases and J by 4 bases, with 7 bases of the junction left unmatched. The CDR3 protein is CASSPGRGRYNEQFF. The CDR3 DNA follows: TGTGCCAGCAGCCCCGGCAGGGGGCGATACAATGAGCAGTTCTTC.